The 22 T cell receptor beta chains below all came from one sample that was sequenced in a study of blood T cell repertoires in COVID-19 (dated by TCRdb to 2019 to 2021). Libraries were made using the immunoSEQ multiplex PCR assay. Entries here come from immuneACCESS through TCRdb and include only in-frame sequences with V and J called. Some clones fail to appear in such tables; in the studies checked, an unresolved V gene covers under half of the shortfall, and the cause of the remainder is unknown. Counted in this sample were about 140,000 clones; 85% to 90% of them appeared once. The ten largest clonotypes hold around 10% of the sample. Sequencing was carried out using peripheral blood. These receptors were collected from a woman aged 80 or over with acute or convalescent COVID-19.

This clone came up a few times. This chain links TRBV7-9 with TRBJ2-7, with TRBD1 identical over 9 bases. V lost 5 bases and J lost 3; bases outside the gene matches: 2. The CDR3 loop spans 13 amino acids. CDR1 is SEHNR and CDR2 is FQNEAQ in the germline V gene (reference sequence). CDR3 in amino acids: CASSRQGGYEQYF. CDR3 nucleotide sequence: TGTGCCAGCAGCCGACAGGGGGGCTACGAGCAGTACTTC.

Details on this clone: At the DNA level, this CDR3 is encoded by other sequences in the same sample as well. The V gene is TRBV19, the J gene TRBJ1-2, with TRBD1 as a possible D gene (6 bases). This CDR3 has 14 amino acids. From germline, CDR1 is LNHDA and CDR2 SQIVND (reference sequence). Deletions cut 3 bases from V and 4 bases from J, with 12 bases between. CDR3 sequence: CASSIGGHLYGYTF. The DNA of the CDR3 is TGTGCCAGTAGTATTGGGGGCCACCTCTATGGCTACACCTTC.

The genes are TRBV2 and TRBJ1-2, with no clear D. V shed 0 bases and J shed 6 bases, with 8 bases lying between them. CDR3 length: 13 amino acids. Germline V CDR1 and CDR2: SNHLY, FYNNEI. CDR3: CASSEARLHGYTF. CDR3 nucleotides: TGTGCCAGCAGTGAAGCGAGATTGCATGGCTACACCTTC.

The genes are TRBV12-3 or TRBV12-4 and TRBJ2-5; D is possibly TRBD1 (5 bases). Trimming shortened V by 5 bases and J by 6 bases, and 13 bases separated the two germline ends. This CDR3 spans 13 amino acids. The CDR3 DNA reads TGTGCCAGCAGTCCGATGGGGCGGCAGACCCAGTACTTC. Its protein is CASSPMGRQTQYF.

The V gene is TRBV4-3, the J gene TRBJ2-1; a possible D gene is TRBD1 (5 bases). The V gene's germline CDR1 is LGHNA and CDR2 YSLEER. This CDR3 is built from 15 residues. The V end was cut by 4 bases, the J end by 2 bases, with 12 bases between. The CDR3 coding sequence is TGCGCCAGCAGCCTGCAGGGTGCTACCTACAATGAGCAGTTCTTC. Translating gives CASSLQGATYNEQFF.

Turning to this clone: The sample contains more than one DNA sequence encoding this CDR3. The chain joins TRBV5-1 to TRBJ1-1; TRBD1 agrees at 7 bases. Per germline, CDR1 SGHRS and CDR2 YFSETQ. V trimming: 5 bases; J trimming: 2 bases; junction bases outside the gene matches: 3. CDR3 length: 13 residues. As DNA, the CDR3 is TGCGCCAGCAGTCGACAGGGCAACACTGAAGCTTTCTTT. Translating it yields CASSRQGNTEAFF.

The chain carries TRBV18 and TRBJ1-5; possibly TRBD1 for D (5 bases). Germline-derived CDR1 and CDR2 are KGHSH and LQKENI. Trimming pared 2 bases from V and 4 bases from J, leaving 9 bases between. The CDR3 runs to 14 residues. CDR3 residues: CASSPGGANQPQHF. The CDR3 nucleotides are TGTGCCAGCTCACCAGGAGGGGCGAATCAGCCCCAGCATTTT.

This chain links TRBV14 with TRBJ2-1; D might be TRBD2 (6 bases). The germline CDR1 and CDR2 sequences are SGHDN and FVKESK. The CDR3 totals 13 residues. V was clipped by 8 bases and J by 9 bases, with 17 bases between them. For the CDR3, the DNA is TGTGCCAGCCGCGTAATGGCGGGGAGTGAGCAGTTCTTC. This codes for CASRVMAGSEQFF.

The chain combines TRBV6-5 with TRBJ1-6; D may be TRBD1 (5 bases). V lost 0 bases and J 10 bases, leaving 13 bases between the germline ends. CDR1 is MNHEY and CDR2 is SVGAGI in the germline V gene. The CDR3 runs 15 residues. The CDR3 spells CASSYSRGGNSPLHF. CDR3 DNA sequence: TGTGCCAGCAGTTACTCAAGGGGCGGGAACTCACCCCTCCACTTT.

The rearrangement uses TRBV7-9 and TRBJ1-2; 8 bases fit TRBD1. The CDR3 contains 14 residues. Germline V gene lookup returns CDR1 SEHNR and CDR2 FQNEAQ (reference sequence). The ends lost 3 bases at V and 14 bases at J; junction bases unmatched: 14. The CDR3 spells CASSFPGQASFWTF. The CDR3, as DNA: TGTGCCAGCAGCTTTCCGGGACAGGCTTCTTTTTGGACCTTC.

In its sample, this clone was seen once. The V gene is TRBV5-4, the J gene TRBJ2-3, with 9 bases matching TRBD2. The CDR3 sequence is 16 residues long. V lost 2 bases and J lost 2; bases outside the gene matches: 6. Germline loops: CDR1 SGHNT, CDR2 YYREEE (reference sequence). The CDR3 nucleotides read TGTGCCAGCAGCTTTCCGACTAGCGGAGCCACAGATACGCAGTATTTT. Its translation is CASSFPTSGATDTQYF.

This clone turned up a few times. This chain joins TRBV4-1 and TRBJ1-2; weak D call: TRBD1 (5 bases). The germline CDR1 and CDR2 sequences are MGHRA and YSYEKL. The CDR3 contains 16 residues. Trimming took 2 bases from V and 3 from J, leaving 16 bases between them. CDR3 residues: CASSQFGAKKDYGYTF. The CDR3 nucleotides are TGCGCCAGCAGCCAATTTGGGGCGAAGAAGGACTATGGCTACACCTTC.

The chain combines TRBV6-5 with TRBJ2-1; 7 nucleotides agree with TRBD1. The germline gives CDR1 MNHEY, CDR2 SVGAGI. The CDR3 has 14 amino acids. Trimming cost V 6 bases and J 7 bases; bases outside gene matches: 9. The CDR3 region is CASRPEGAWNEQFF. Written as DNA, the CDR3 is TGTGCCAGCAGACCCGAGGGGGCGTGGAATGAGCAGTTCTTC.

In its sample, this clone was seen once. The chain recombines TRBV6-5 with TRBJ1-2, with TRBD1 identical over 7 bases. Germline loops: CDR1 MNHEY, CDR2 SVGAGI. Losses at the gene ends were 6 bases for V and 1 base for J; bases not matched to a gene: 5. This CDR3 region has 14 residues. CDR3 DNA: TGTGCCAGCAGCCCGACAGGGCATAACTATGGCTACACCTTC. Translation: CASSPTGHNYGYTF.

This rearrangement joins TRBV20-1 to TRBJ1-5; TRBD1 aligns across 7 bases. CDR1 and CDR2 from the germline V gene are DFQATT and SNEGSKA (reference sequence). Trimming took 3 bases from V and 8 from J; bases not matched to a gene: 10. The CDR3 has 14 residues. The CDR3, as DNA: TGCAGTGCTAGTATTAGGGGGCGCGATAAGCCCCAGCATTTT. It translates to CSASIRGRDKPQHF.

This sequence joins TRBV6-5 and TRBJ1-3, with TRBD1 matching over 9 bases. The CDR3 covers 15 residues. The V gene end was trimmed by 7 bases and the J gene end by 3 bases; junction bases not matched to a gene: 7. The germline V gene has CDR1 MNHEY and CDR2 SVGAGI. DNA for the CDR3: TGTGCCAGCAATATGGACAGGGGATATGGAAACACCATATATTTT. It encodes CASNMDRGYGNTIYF.

The genes are TRBV12-3 or TRBV12-4 and TRBJ1-2, with TRBD1 matching over 9 bases. CDR3 length equals 13 residues. The junction had 4 bases not matched to a gene; V was cut back by 5 bases and J by 6 bases. CDR3 DNA: TGTGCCAGCAGTCCTACAGGGGGCAATGGCTACACCTTC. Its protein product is CASSPTGGNGYTF.

This chain uses TRBV5-1 with TRBJ2-1, with 8 nucleotides matching TRBD2. The CDR3 has 16 amino acids. Per germline, CDR1 SGHRS and CDR2 YFSETQ. With V trimmed by 2 bases and J by 3 bases, 7 bases remained unmatched. The CDR3: CASSFGGGIIYNEQFF. In DNA, the CDR3 is TGCGCCAGCAGCTTCGGCGGGGGGATAATCTACAATGAGCAGTTCTTC.

V usage is TRBV3-1 (or the pseudogene TRBV3-2) and J usage is TRBJ1-3, with D possibly matching TRBD1 (6 bases). The CDR3 has 14 amino acids. V was pared by 8 bases and J by 0 bases, with 11 bases between. CDR1 and CDR2 from the germline V gene are LGHDT and YNNKEL (reference sequence). The CDR3 DNA is TGTGCCAGCCGACAGGAGAGCTCTGGAAACACCATATATTTT. It yields the protein CASRQESSGNTIYF.

This clone showed up just a few times. The chain recombines TRBV6-5 with TRBJ1-6; D is ambiguous. CDR1 is MNHEY and CDR2 is SVGAGI in the germline V gene. Trimming stripped 3 bases from V and 8 bases from J, with 14 bases between. The CDR3 is 15 residues long. The chain's CDR3 is CASSYGSPAYSPLHF. The CDR3 nucleotides are TGTGCCAGCAGTTATGGGAGCCCCGCATATTCACCCCTCCACTTT.

This chain links TRBV4-2 with TRBJ1-6; no clear D gene. Trimming cost V 1 base and J 5 bases, with 12 bases left between them. The CDR3 length is 16 residues. CDR1 and CDR2 (germline): LGHNA, YNFKEQ. The CDR3 spells CASSQGGPSNNSPLHF. The CDR3 coding sequence is TGTGCCAGCAGCCAAGGAGGGCCCAGCAATAATTCACCCCTCCACTTT.

The CDR3 nucleotides read TGCGCCAGCAGCTTGGGTGGGGGGTACTATGGCTACACCTTC. Its protein product is CASSLGGGYYGYTF. V and J are TRBV5-1 and TRBJ1-2, with D maybe TRBD1 (5 bases). The CDR3 spans 14 residues. Trimming removed 0 bases from V and 3 bases from J, with 9 bases in between. In germline, CDR1 is SGHRS, CDR2 YFSETQ.